This TCR beta chain was captured in a study of spatial heterogeneity in lung cancer. Time point indicated: sample taken at primary tumor resection. Unsorted whole RNA of tumor, nontumor lung or frozen PBMC was sequenced. The germline V and J ends were trimmed by 2 bases and 4 bases, with 11 bases remaining between them. Germline assignment: CDR1 MDHEN and CDR2 SYDVKM. The CDR3 spans 14 residues. TCRdb called the 5' RACE reads again in MiXCR, with one record for every CDR3 protein. The top ten hold around 15% of the sample, which has roughly 60,000 distinct CDR3 sequences, 7% to 10% seen once. Sample: PBMCs, taken at surgery. The clonotype was recovered from a female donor with early-stage non-small cell lung cancer. The J gene is TRBJ2-5, the V gene TRBV28; D tentatively reads TRBD1 or TRBD2 (5 bases each). In DNA, the CDR3 is TGTGCCAGCAGTTTAATCCAGGGACGAGAGACCCAGTACTTC. This sequence encodes CASSLIQGRETQYF.